The entry below gives a single TCR beta chain sequence along with its context. The antigen remains undetermined. TCRdb fed the reads into MiXCR, producing one record per CDR3 protein. Of some 940,000 distinct CDR3 sequences in the sample, 30% to 40% are singletons; the top ten hold about an eighth. The sample belongs to a study of T cell repertoires in cytomegalovirus infection. Study-level background: It was recently identified HLA-C-restricted and well-studied HLA-B-restricted CMV epitopes that the study used. TCR beta signatures that were public indicated CMV infection and matching HLA type.

Broader study findings: Dominating the ex vivo response were HLA-C-restricted CMV-specific TCR beta clonotypes. Public TCR beta family frequency separated CMV-and-HLA carriers, including in an independent cohort.

V shed 3 bases and J shed 4 bases, with 19 bases lying between them. Germline CDR1 reads SGHVS; CDR2 reads FQNEAQ. The CDR3 loop spans 17 amino acids. This sequence originates from a human donor in good health (CMV status not recorded). Some clones in this sample may be carry-over from other donors' samples. Sequences were derived from cultured CD8+ T cells from PBMCs, sampled from culture after CMV antigen stimulation. The chain recombines TRBV7-8 with TRBJ2-4; D is undetermined. CDR3 amino acids: CASSFMFFGPGKNIQYF. CDR3 bases: TGTGCCAGCAGCTTTATGTTTTTCGGCCCAGGAAAAAACATTCAGTACTTC.